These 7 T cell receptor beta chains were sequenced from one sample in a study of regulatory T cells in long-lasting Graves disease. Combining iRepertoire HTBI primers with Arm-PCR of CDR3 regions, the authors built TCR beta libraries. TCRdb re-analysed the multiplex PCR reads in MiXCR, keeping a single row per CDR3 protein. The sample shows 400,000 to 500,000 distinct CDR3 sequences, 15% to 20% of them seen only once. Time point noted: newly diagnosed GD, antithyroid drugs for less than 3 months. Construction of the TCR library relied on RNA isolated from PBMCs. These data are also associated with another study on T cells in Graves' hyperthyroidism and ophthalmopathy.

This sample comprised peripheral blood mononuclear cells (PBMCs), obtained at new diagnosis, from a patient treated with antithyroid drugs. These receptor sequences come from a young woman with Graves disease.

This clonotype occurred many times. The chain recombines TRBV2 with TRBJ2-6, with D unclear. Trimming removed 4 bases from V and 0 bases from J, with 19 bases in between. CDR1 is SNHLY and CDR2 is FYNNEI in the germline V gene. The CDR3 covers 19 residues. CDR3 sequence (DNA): TGTGCCAGCAGTGGATATTGGCAGCTTCCCCACTCTGGGGCCAACGTCCTGACTTTC. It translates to CASSGYWQLPHSGANVLTF.

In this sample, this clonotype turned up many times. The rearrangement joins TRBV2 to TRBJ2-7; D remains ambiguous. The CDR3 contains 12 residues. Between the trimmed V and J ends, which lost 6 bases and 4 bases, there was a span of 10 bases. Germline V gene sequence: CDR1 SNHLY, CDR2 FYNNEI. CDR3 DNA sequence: TGTGCCAGCAGAATCGGGCAATACGAGCAGTACTTC. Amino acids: CASRIGQYEQYF.

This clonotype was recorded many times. The CDR3 loop reads CSAPEGGSNYNEQFF. The CDR3 DNA sequence: TGCAGTGCGCCGGAGGGCGGGTCTAACTACAATGAGCAGTTCTTC. V gene TRBV20-1 combines with J gene TRBJ2-1, with D tentatively TRBD2 (6 bases). The CDR3 contains 15 residues. The V gene's germline CDR1 is DFQATT and CDR2 SNEGSKA (reference sequence). Trimming took off 6 bases at V and 3 bases at J, with 18 bases between the two ends.

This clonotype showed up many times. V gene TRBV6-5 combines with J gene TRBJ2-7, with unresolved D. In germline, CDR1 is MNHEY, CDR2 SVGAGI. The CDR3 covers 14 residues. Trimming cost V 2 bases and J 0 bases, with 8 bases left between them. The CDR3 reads CASSYAQYSYEQYF. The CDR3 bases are TGTGCCAGCAGTTACGCCCAGTACTCCTACGAGCAGTACTTC.

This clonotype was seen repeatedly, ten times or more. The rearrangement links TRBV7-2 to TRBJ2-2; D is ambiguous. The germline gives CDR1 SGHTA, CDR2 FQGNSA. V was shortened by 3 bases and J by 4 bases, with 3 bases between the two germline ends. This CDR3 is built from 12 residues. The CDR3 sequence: CASSFFTGELFF. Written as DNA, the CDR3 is TGTGCCAGCAGCTTTTTCACCGGGGAGCTGTTTTTT.

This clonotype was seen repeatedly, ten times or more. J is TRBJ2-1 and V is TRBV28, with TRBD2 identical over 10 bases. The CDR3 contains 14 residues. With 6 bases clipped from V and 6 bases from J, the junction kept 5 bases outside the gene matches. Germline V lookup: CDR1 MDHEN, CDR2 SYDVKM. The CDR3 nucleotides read TGTGCCAGCAGCGGACTAGCGGAATTCAATGAGCAGTTCTTC. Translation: CASSGLAEFNEQFF.

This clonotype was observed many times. CDR3 bases: TGTGCCAGCAGCTTGGAGGGGGGGAACACTGAAGCTTTCTTT. Protein product: CASSLEGGNTEAFF. The V call is TRBV7-9, the J call TRBJ1-1; maybe TRBD1 (6 bases). The CDR3 has 14 residues. Germline CDR1 is SEHNR and CDR2 is FQNEAQ (reference sequence). The V end was cut by 3 bases, the J end by 1 base, with 9 bases between.